A single T cell receptor beta chain is shown here with its context. Its antigen is undetermined. The entry originates in a study of T cell responses to AZD1222 COVID-19 vaccine. Findings and caveats of the study: Mostly white British, mostly female donors; authors suggested clonal diversity may be underestimated. Nearly half of spike-specific TCRs reportedly target variant regions that are unmutated in the B.1.351 and B.1.1.7 variants. It was only a handful of AZD1222 recipients who were seropositive at baseline.

CDR3 length: 17 residues. The data were produced by immunoSEQ multiplex PCR, yet TCRdb's version contains in-frame clones alone and is incomplete. The table has roughly 130,000 clones, 88% seen once. The sequencing used peripheral blood, collected on day 0 of AZD1222 vaccination. V usage is TRBV21-1 and J usage is TRBJ2-3; the D call TRBD1 from the table was never checked on the DNA. TRBV21-1 is deemed a pseudogene. The TCR comes from an adult in good health. This chain's CDR3 is CASSTVGQGVGTDTQYF. DNA for the CDR3: TGTGCCAGCAGCACCGTCGGACAGGGCGTGGGCACAGATACGCAGTATTTT.